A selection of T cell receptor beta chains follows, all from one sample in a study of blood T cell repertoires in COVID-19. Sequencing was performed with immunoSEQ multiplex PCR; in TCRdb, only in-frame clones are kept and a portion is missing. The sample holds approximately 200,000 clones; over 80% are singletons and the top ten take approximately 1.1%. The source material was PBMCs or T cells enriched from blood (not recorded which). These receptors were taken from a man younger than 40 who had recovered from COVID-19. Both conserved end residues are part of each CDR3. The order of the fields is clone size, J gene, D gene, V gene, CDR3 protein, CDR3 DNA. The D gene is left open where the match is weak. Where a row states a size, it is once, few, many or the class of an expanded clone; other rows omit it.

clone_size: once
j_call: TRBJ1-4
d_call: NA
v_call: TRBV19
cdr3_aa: CASSIGQTSTNEKLFF
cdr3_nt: TGTGCCAGTAGTATTGGACAGACTTCAACTAATGAAAAACTGTTTTTT

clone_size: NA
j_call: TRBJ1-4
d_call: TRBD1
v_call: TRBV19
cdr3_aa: CASSFRTGGEKLFF
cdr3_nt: TGTGCCAGTAGTTTCCGGACAGGGGGTGAAAAACTGTTTTTT

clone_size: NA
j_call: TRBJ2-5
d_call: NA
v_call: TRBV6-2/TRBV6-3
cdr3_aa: CASSSGEWETQYF
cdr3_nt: TGTGCCAGCAGTTCAGGCGAATGGGAGACCCAGTACTTC

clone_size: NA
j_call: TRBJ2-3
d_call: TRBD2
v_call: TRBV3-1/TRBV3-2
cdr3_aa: CASSPTSGGTDTQYF
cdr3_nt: TGTGCCAGCAGCCCCACTAGCGGGGGCACAGATACGCAGTATTTT

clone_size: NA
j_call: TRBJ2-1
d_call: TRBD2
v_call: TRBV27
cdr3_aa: CASFPIKTSGYNEQFF
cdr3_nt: TGTGCCAGCTTTCCGATAAAGACTAGCGGCTACAATGAGCAGTTCTTC

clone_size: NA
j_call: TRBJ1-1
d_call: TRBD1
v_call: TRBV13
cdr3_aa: CASSSPGGTEAFF
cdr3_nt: TGTGCCAGCAGCTCGCCAGGGGGCACTGAAGCTTTCTTT

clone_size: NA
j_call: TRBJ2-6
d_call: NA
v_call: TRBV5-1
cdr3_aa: CASSLLRGSGPSGPTVLTF
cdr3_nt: TGCGCCAGCAGCTTACTCCGAGGGTCAGGACCCTCTGGGCCAACCGTCCTGACTTTC

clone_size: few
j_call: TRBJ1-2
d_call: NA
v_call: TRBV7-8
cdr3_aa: CASSNRDKINYGYTF
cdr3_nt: TGTGCCAGCAGCAACCGGGACAAAATTAACTATGGCTACACCTTC

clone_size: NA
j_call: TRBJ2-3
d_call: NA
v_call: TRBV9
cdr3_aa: CASSVYQGPRRTDTQYF
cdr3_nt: TGTGCCAGCAGCGTATACCAGGGGCCGCGACGCACAGATACGCAGTATTTT

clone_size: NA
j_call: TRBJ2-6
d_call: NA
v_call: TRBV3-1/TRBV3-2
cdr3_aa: CASSPPYSPGANVLTF
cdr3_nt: TGTGCCAGCAGCCCCCCGTATTCTCCCGGGGCCAACGTCCTGACTTTC

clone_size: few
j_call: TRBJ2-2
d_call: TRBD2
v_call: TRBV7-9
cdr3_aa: CAIRTSGRVGGELFF
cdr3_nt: TGTGCCATCAGAACTAGCGGGAGAGTCGGCGGGGAGCTGTTTTTT

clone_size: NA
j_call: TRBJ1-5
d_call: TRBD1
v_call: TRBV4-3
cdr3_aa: CASSPSYWDRDLLNSNQPQHF
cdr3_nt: TGCGCCAGCAGCCCCTCCTATTGGGACAGGGATCTCCTAAATAGCAATCAGCCCCAGCATTTT

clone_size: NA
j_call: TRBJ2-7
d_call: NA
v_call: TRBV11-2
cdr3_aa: CASRDILSYEQYF
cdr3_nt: TGTGCCAGCAGGGACATCCTCTCCTACGAGCAGTACTTC

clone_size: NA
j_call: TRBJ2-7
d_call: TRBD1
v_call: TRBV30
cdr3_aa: CAWRGKRTGNRYEQYF
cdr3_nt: TGTGCCTGGAGGGGGAAACGGACAGGTAATAGGTACGAGCAGTACTTC

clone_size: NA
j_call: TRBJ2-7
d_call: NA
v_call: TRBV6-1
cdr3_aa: CASSWGRSGEQYF
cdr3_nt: TGTGCCAGCAGTTGGGGGCGGAGTGGAGAGCAGTACTTC

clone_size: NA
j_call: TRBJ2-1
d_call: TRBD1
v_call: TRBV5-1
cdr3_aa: CASSPPTGAAYNEQFF
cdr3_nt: TGCGCCAGCAGCCCCCCGACAGGGGCCGCCTACAATGAGCAGTTCTTC

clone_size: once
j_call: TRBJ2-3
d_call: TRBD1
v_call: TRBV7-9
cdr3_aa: CASSLVGQGKADTQYF
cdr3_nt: TGTGCCAGCAGCTTAGTGGGACAGGGGAAGGCAGATACGCAGTATTTT

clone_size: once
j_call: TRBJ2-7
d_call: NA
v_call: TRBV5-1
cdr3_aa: CASSPSGNFYEQYF
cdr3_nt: TGCGCCAGCAGCCCGTCGGGGAACTTCTACGAGCAGTACTTC

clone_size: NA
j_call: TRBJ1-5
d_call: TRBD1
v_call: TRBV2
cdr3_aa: CASTPMTGPSNQPQHF
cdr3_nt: TGTGCCAGCACCCCGATGACAGGGCCTAGCAATCAGCCCCAGCATTTT

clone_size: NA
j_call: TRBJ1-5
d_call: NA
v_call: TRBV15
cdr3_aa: CATSRDYSGQDSNQPQHF
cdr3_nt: TGTGCCACCAGCAGAGATTACTCGGGACAAGATAGCAATCAGCCCCAGCATTTT

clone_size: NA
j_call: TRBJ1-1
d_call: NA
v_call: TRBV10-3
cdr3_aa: CAISEGEINTEAFF
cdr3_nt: TGTGCCATCAGTGAGGGAGAGATTAACACTGAAGCTTTCTTT

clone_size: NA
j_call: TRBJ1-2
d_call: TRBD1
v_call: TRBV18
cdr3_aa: CASSPPGQEFLGGYTF
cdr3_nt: TGTGCCAGCTCACCTCCGGGACAGGAGTTCCTCGGCGGCTACACCTTC

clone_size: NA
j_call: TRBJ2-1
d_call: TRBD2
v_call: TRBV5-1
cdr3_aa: CASSSGLAGGPVGNEQFF
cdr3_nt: TGCGCCAGCAGCTCGGGACTAGCGGGAGGGCCAGTAGGGAATGAGCAGTTCTTC

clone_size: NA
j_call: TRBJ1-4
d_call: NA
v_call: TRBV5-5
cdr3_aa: CASSLNRLGEKLFF
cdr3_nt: TGTGCCAGCAGCTTGAACAGGTTAGGGGAAAAACTGTTTTTT

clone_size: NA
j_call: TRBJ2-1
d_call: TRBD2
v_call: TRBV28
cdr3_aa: CASSLRGAMYNEQFF
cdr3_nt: TGTGCCAGCAGTTTGCGGGGGGCTATGTACAATGAGCAGTTCTTC

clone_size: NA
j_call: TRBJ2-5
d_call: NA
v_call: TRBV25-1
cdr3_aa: CASSTRATETQYF
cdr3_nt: TGTGCCAGCAGTACCAGGGCCACAGAGACCCAGTACTTC

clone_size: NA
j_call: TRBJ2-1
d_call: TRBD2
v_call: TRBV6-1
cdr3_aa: CASSEGTSRFF
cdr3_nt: TGTGCCAGCAGTGAAGGGACTAGCAGGTTCTTC

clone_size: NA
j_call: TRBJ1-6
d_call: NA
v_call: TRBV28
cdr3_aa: CASSSSGLHSPLHF
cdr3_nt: TGTGCCAGCAGTTCGTCGGGACTCCATTCACCCCTCCACTTT

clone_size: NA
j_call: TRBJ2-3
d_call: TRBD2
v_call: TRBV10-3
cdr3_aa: CAIRGLAGGTDTQYF
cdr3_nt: TGTGCCATCAGGGGACTAGCGGGGGGGACAGATACGCAGTATTTT

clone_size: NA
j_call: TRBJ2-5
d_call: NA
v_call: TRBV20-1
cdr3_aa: CSASQLDRLVATQYF
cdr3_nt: TGCAGTGCTAGTCAGCTCGACAGGCTGGTTGCGACCCAGTACTTC

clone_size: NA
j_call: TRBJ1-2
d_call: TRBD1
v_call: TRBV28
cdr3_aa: CASSTPTGFGYGYTF
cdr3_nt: TGTGCCAGCAGTACACCGACAGGGTTCGGCTATGGCTACACCTTC

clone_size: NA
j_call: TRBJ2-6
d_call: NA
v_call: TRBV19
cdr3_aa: CASSQDLASGANVLTF
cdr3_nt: TGTGCCAGTAGCCAGGATCTAGCCTCTGGGGCCAACGTCCTGACTTTC

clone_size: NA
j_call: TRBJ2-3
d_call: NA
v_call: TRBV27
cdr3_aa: CATANRLGGADTQYF
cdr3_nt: TGTGCCACCGCCAATAGACTAGGTGGAGCAGATACGCAGTATTTT

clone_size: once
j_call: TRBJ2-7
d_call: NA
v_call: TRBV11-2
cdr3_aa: CASSLGGRADEQYF
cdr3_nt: TGTGCCAGCAGCCTCGGGGGGCGCGCTGACGAGCAGTACTTC

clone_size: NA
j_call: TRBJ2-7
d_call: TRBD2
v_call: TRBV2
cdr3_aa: CASSELRPSGYYEQYF
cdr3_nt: TGTGCCAGCAGTGAACTCCGGCCTAGCGGATACTACGAGCAGTACTTC

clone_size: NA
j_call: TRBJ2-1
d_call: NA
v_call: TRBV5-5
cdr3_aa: CASSFGRLNEQFF
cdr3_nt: TGTGCCAGCAGCTTCGGCAGACTCAATGAGCAGTTCTTC

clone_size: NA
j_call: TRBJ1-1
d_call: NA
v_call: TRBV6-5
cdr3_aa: CASSYVSRGSPEAFF
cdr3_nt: TGTGCCAGCAGTTACGTCTCCAGGGGTTCGCCCGAAGCTTTCTTT

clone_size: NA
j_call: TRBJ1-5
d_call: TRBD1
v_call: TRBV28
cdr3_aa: CASRYRDRGNQPQHF
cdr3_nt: TGTGCCAGCAGGTACCGGGACAGGGGCAATCAGCCCCAGCATTTT

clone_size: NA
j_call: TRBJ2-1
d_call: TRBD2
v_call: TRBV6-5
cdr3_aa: CASNLIAGAYNEQFF
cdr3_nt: TGTGCCAGTAACCTCATAGCGGGTGCCTACAATGAGCAGTTCTTC

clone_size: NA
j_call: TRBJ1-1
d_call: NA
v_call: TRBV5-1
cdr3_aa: CASSSTGNTEAFF
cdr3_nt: TGCGCCAGCAGCTCTACAGGGAACACTGAAGCTTTCTTT

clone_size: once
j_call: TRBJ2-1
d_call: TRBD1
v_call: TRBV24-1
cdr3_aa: CATSDGDRNYNEQFF
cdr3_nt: TGTGCCACCAGTGATGGGGACAGAAACTACAATGAGCAGTTCTTC

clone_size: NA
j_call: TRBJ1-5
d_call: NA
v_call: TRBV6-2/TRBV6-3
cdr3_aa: CASSRGGSHQPQHF
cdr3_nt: TGTGCCAGCAGTAGAGGAGGGTCCCATCAGCCCCAGCATTTT

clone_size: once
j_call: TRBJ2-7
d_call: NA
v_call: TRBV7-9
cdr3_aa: CASSADRLPFYEQYF
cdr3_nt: TGTGCCAGCAGCGCCGACAGACTCCCGTTTTACGAGCAGTACTTC

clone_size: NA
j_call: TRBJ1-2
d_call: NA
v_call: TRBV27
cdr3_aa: CASSPGEGYGYTF
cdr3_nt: TGTGCCAGCAGTCCAGGGGAAGGCTATGGCTACACCTTC

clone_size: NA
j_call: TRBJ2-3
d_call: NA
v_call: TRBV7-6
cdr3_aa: CASSSYGTYRYF
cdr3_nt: TGTGCCAGCAGCTCGTACGGGACTTACAGGTATTTT

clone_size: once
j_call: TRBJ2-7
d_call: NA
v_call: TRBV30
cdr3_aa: CAWSVRGDEQYF
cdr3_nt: TGTGCCTGGAGTGTGCGCGGGGACGAGCAGTACTTC

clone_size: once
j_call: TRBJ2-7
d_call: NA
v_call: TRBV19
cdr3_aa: CASSPGGSEQYF
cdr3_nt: TGTGCCAGTAGTCCAGGTGGTAGCGAGCAGTACTTC

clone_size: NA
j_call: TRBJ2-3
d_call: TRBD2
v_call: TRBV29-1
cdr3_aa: CSVAYGTSGGAADTQYF
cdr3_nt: TGCAGCGTCGCATACGGGACTAGCGGGGGGGCCGCAGATACGCAGTATTTT

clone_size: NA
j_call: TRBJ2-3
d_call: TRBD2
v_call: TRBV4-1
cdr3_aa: CASSQGLAGRGDTQYF
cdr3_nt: TGCGCCAGCAGCCAAGGGCTAGCGGGCCGGGGTGATACGCAGTATTTT

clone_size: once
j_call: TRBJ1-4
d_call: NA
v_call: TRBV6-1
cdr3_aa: CASSDLGGTNEKLFF
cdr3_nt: TGTGCCAGCAGTGACCTGGGGGGGACTAATGAAAAACTGTTTTTT